These 7 T cell receptor beta chains originate from one sample sequenced in a study of neurological immune-mediated disorders. One entry per CDR3 protein, called by TCRdb with MiXCR from the 5' RACE reads. The sample includes over 55,000 distinct CDR3 sequences, roughly 10% of them seen just once. Stated time point: longitudinal time-point 1 (baseline). Sequencing was performed on PBMCs. The receptors were gathered from a young man in good health.

This clonotype was recorded many times. The chain carries TRBV12-3 or TRBV12-4 and TRBJ2-7; 12 bases map to TRBD2. The length of the CDR3 is 16 residues. Trimming removed 3 bases from V and 2 bases from J; junction bases left unmatched: 5. CDR3 amino acids: CASSFSGTSGPYEQYF. The CDR3 nucleotides are TGTGCCAGCAGTTTTTCCGGGACTAGCGGGCCCTACGAGCAGTACTTC.

Many counts were recorded for this clonotype. The genes are TRBV5-1 and TRBJ2-7, with a tentative D call TRBD1 (6 bases). Germline V gene sequence: CDR1 SGHRS, CDR2 YFSETQ. Trimming took 0 bases from V and 2 from J, leaving 15 bases between them. The CDR3 totals 16 residues. In DNA form, the CDR3 reads TGCGCCAGCAGCTTGGGGGGGCCAGGGAACCCCTACGAGCAGTACTTC. The encoded protein is CASSLGGPGNPYEQYF.

The V gene is TRBV19, the J gene TRBJ2-3, with 9 bases identical to TRBD1. Germline assignment: CDR1 LNHDA and CDR2 SQIVND (reference sequence). Germline trimming cut 5 bases from V and 1 base from J; bases unmatched to any gene: 7. The CDR3 consists of 16 residues. In nucleotides, the CDR3 is TGTGCCAGTAGTGATTTCGGGGACAGGGGCACAGATACGCAGTATTTT. It is translated as CASSDFGDRGTDTQYF.

This clonotype appeared many times. This chain uses TRBV4-2 with TRBJ2-1; TRBD2 matches 8 bases. Germline V CDR1 and CDR2: LGHNA, YNFKEQ. This CDR3 contains 15 residues. The J segment lost 6 bases and the V segment lost 0 bases, leaving 4 bases of the junction unmatched. Here the CDR3 reads CASSQEAAGANEQFF. The DNA for the CDR3 is TGTGCCAGCAGCCAAGAGGCAGCGGGAGCCAATGAGCAGTTCTTC.

The sample holds many counts of this clonotype. V gene TRBV11-3 combines with J gene TRBJ2-5; 11 bases map to TRBD2. This CDR3 region has 14 residues. The J segment lost 5 bases and the V segment lost 2 bases, leaving 1 base of the junction unmatched. Per germline, CDR1 SGHNT and CDR2 YENEEA. The CDR3 region is CASSLTSGSETQYF. The CDR3 DNA reads as TGTGCCAGCAGCTTAACTAGCGGGAGCGAGACCCAGTACTTC.

This sequence joins TRBV5-1 and TRBJ2-3, with 11 nucleotides matching TRBD2. Germline values: CDR1 SGHRS, CDR2 YFSETQ. Losses at the gene ends were 4 bases for V and 1 base for J; bases not matched to a gene: 8. The length of the CDR3 is 17 residues. The CDR3 here is CASSLGLAGSRTDTQYF. CDR3 nucleotide sequence: TGCGCCAGCAGCCTTGGACTAGCGGGTAGCCGCACAGATACGCAGTATTTT.

This clonotype was seen repeatedly, ten times or more. The chain joins TRBV20-1 to TRBJ2-5; 8 nucleotides line up with TRBD1. The CDR3 has 17 amino acids. J lost 2 bases, V lost 3 bases, and 14 bases had no gene match. CDR1 is DFQATT and CDR2 is SNEGSKA in the germline V gene (reference sequence). CDR3 bases: TGCAGTGCTAGGGGGAGCCAGGGGGCTTTGGGTCAAGAGACCCAGTACTTC. It specifies CSARGSQGALGQETQYF.